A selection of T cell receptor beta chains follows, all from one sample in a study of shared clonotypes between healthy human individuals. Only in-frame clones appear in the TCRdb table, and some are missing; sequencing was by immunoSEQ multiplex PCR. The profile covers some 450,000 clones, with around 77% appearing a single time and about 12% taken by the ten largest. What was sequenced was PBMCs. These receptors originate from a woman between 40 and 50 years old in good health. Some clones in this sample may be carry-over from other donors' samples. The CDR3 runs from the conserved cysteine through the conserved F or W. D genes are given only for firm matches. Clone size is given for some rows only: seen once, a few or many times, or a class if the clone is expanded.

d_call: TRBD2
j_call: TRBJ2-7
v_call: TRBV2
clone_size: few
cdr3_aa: CASTQTSGEQYF
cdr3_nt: TGTGCCAGCACCCAGACTAGCGGCGAGCAGTACTTC

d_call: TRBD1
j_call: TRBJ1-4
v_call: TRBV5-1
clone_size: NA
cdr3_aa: CASSFRGRRDEKLFF
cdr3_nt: TGCGCCAGCAGCTTTAGGGGGCGCAGGGATGAAAAACTGTTTTTT

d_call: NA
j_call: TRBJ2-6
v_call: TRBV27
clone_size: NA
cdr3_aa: CASGRAGANVLTF
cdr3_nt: TGTGCCAGCGGACGGGCTGGGGCCAACGTCCTGACTTTC

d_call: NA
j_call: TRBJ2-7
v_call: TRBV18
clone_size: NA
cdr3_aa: CASSPQLRQGNSYEQYF
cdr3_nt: TGTGCCAGCTCACCGCAACTGCGTCAGGGAAACTCCTACGAGCAGTACTTC

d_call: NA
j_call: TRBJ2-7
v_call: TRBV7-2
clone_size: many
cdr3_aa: CASSFFDRSYEQYF
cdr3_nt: TGTGCCAGCAGTTTCTTTGACAGATCCTACGAGCAGTACTTC

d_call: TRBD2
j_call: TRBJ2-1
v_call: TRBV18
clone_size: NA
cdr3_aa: CASSPGTSGRARGNEQFF
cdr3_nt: TGTGCCAGCTCACCCGGGACTAGCGGGAGGGCCAGGGGGAATGAGCAGTTCTTC

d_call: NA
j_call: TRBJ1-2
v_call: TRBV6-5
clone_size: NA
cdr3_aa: CASTTGGAPDGYTF
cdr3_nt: TGTGCCAGCACCACCGGGGGGGCCCCCGATGGCTACACCTTC

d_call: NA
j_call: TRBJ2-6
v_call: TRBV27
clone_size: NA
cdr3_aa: CARRARTDSGANVLTF
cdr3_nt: TGTGCCAGACGGGCGAGGACGGATTCTGGGGCCAACGTCCTGACTTTC

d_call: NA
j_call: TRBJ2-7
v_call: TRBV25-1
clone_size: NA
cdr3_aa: CASSVAGLTYEQYF
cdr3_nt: TGTGCCAGCAGTGTTGCCGGCCTAACCTACGAGCAGTACTTC

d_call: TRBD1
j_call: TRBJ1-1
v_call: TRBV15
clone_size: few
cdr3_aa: CATSRGDRGNTEAFF
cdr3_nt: TGTGCCACCAGCAGGGGGGACAGGGGGAACACTGAAGCTTTCTTT

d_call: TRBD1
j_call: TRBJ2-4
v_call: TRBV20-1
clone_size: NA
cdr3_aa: CSARDNRGQYF
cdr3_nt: TGCAGTGCTAGAGACAACAGGGGCCAGTACTTC

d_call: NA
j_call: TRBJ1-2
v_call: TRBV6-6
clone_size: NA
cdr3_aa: CASSYTREAGYTF
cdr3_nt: TGTGCCAGCAGTTACACGCGGGAGGCGGGCTACACCTTC

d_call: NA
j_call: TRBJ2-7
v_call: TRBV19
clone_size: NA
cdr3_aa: CASSIRGGTYEQYF
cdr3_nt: TGTGCCAGTAGTATAAGGGGCGGGACATACGAGCAGTACTTC

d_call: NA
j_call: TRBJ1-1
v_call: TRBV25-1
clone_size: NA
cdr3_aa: CASSYSWAFEAFF
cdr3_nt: TGTGCCAGCAGCTATAGTTGGGCCTTCGAAGCTTTCTTT

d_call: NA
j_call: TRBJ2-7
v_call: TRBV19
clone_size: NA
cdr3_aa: CASMTRLAEPPNIYEQYF
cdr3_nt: TGTGCCAGTATGACCAGGTTAGCCGAGCCCCCCAACATCTACGAGCAGTACTTC

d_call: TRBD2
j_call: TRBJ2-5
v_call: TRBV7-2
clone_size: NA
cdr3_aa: CASSLVAGLAETQYF
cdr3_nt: TGTGCCAGCAGCTTAGTAGCGGGGTTAGCAGAGACCCAGTACTTC

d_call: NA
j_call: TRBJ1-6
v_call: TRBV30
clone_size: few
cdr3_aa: CAWSIQGPYSPLHF
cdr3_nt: TGTGCCTGGAGTATACAGGGACCCTATTCACCCCTCCACTTT

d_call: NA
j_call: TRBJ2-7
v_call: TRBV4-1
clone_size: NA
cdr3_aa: CASSPNLQGVIGYEQYF
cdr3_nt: TGCGCCAGCAGTCCAAACCTCCAGGGAGTGATCGGCTACGAGCAGTACTTC

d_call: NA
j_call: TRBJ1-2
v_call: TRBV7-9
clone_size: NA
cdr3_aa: CASSLPVPSSYGYTF
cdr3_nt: TGTGCCAGCAGCTTACCAGTCCCGAGTTCCTATGGCTACACCTTC

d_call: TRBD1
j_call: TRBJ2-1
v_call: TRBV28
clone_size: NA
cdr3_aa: CASSLRTGGNNEQFF
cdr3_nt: TGTGCCAGCAGTTTAAGGACAGGGGGAAACAATGAGCAGTTCTTC

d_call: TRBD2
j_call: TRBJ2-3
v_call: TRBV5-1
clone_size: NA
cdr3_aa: CASSLVLAETGDTQYF
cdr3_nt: TGCGCCAGCAGCTTGGTACTAGCGGAGACTGGAGATACGCAGTATTTT

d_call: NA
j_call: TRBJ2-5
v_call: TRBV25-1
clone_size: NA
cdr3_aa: CASSPLERSGETQYF
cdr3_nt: TGTGCCAGCAGTCCCCTGGAGCGGAGCGGAGAGACCCAGTACTTC

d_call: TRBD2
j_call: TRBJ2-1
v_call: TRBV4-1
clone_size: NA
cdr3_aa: CASSQESGSNEQFF
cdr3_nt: TGCGCCAGCAGCCAGGAAAGCGGGAGCAATGAGCAGTTCTTC

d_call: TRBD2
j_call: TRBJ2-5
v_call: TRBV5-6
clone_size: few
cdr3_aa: CASNPSGRWETQYF
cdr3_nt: TGTGCCAGCAATCCTAGCGGGAGGTGGGAGACCCAGTACTTC

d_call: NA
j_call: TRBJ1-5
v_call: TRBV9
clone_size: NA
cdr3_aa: CASSETEYSNQPQHF
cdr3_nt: TGTGCCAGCAGCGAGACAGAGTATAGCAATCAGCCCCAGCATTTT

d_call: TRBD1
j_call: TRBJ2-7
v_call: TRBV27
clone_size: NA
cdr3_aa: CASSSGDRTYEQYF
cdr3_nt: TGTGCCAGCAGTTCCGGGGACAGAACCTACGAGCAGTACTTC

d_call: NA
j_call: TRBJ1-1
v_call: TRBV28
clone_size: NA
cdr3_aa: CASTLGNTEAFF
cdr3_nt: TGTGCCAGCACCCTCGGGAACACTGAAGCTTTCTTT

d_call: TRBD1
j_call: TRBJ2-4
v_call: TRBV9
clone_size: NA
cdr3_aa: CASSVDISGTGGNIQYF
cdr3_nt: TGTGCCAGCAGCGTAGATATCTCGGGGACAGGGGGAAACATTCAGTACTTC

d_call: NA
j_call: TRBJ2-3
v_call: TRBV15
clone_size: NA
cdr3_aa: CATSREGLSSTDTQYF
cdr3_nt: TGTGCCACCAGCAGAGAGGGACTCTCTAGCACAGATACGCAGTATTTT

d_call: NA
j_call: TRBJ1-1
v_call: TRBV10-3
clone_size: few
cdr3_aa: CAISESRGSGDTEAFF
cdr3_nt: TGTGCCATCAGTGAGTCTCGGGGGTCTGGGGACACTGAAGCTTTCTTT

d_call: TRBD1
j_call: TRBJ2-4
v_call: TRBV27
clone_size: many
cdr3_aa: CASRRQGAENIQYF
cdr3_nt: TGTGCCAGCAGGAGACAGGGGGCGGAAAACATTCAGTACTTC

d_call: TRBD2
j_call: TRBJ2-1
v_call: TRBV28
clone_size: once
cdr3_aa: CASSLAGTSFIYEQFF
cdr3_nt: TGTGCCAGCAGTCTTGCCGGGACTAGCTTTATATATGAGCAGTTCTTC

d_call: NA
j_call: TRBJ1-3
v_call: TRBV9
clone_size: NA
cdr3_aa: CASSVATGVSSGNTIYF
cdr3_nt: TGTGCCAGCAGCGTAGCTACGGGTGTGAGCTCTGGAAACACCATATATTTT

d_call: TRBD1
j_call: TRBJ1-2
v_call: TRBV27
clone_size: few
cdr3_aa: CASGQGDGYTF
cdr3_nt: TGTGCCAGCGGACAGGGGGATGGCTACACCTTC

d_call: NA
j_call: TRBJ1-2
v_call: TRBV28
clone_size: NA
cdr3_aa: CASTDPPGSSGYTF
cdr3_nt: TGTGCCAGCACCGACCCTCCAGGGTCTAGTGGCTACACCTTC

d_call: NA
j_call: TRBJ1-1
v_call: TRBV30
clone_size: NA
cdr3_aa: CAWSAGQRANTETFF
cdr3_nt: TGTGCCTGGAGCGCAGGACAGAGGGCGAACACTGAAACTTTCTTT

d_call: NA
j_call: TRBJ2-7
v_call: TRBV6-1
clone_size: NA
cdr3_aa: CASVSSSYEQYF
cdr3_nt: TGTGCCAGCGTTAGTTCTTCCTACGAGCAGTACTTC

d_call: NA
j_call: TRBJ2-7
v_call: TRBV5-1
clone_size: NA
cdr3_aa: CASSLGQETYEQYF
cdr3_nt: TGCGCCAGCAGCTTGGGGCAGGAGACCTACGAGCAGTACTTC

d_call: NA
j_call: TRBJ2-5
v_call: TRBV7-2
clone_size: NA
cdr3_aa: CASSHVVQETQYF
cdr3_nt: TGTGCCAGCAGCCACGTGGTCCAAGAGACCCAGTACTTC

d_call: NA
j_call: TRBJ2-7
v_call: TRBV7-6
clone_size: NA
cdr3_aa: CASSLASGPWSEQYF
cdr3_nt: TGTGCCAGCAGCTTAGCGTCGGGGCCCTGGTCCGAGCAGTACTTC